This T cell receptor beta chain is drawn from a study of OX40 agonist ivuxolimab in advanced cancers. As for the study in general: Patients were treated with ivuxolimab, an agonistic anti-OX40 (CD134) antibody.

Regarding the study as a whole: Among the lowest peripheral clonal expansion occurred in 0.1-3.0 mg/kg partial responders.

A note on this clone: Its antigen is as yet unknown.

The data were produced by immunoSEQ multiplex PCR, yet TCRdb's version contains in-frame clones alone and is incomplete. The sample has just over 20,000 clones, 87% seen once. The CDR3 runs 15 residues. Germline CDR1 and CDR2: SGHTA and FQGNSA. Unmatched junction bases numbered 7, after V lost 5 bases and J lost 4 bases. The sample consisted of CD4+ or CD8+ T cells sorted from blood, taken in a trial of the OX40 agonist ivuxolimab. This receptor was identified in an adult with an advanced solid tumor such as melanoma, head and neck, liver or kidney cancer. The chain has TRBV7-2 and TRBJ2-3; 9 bases are a match to TRBD2. The CDR3 nucleotides read TGTGCCAGCAGCGTCTTAGCGGGGGCCCCAGATACGCAGTATTTT. This translates into CASSVLAGAPDTQYF.